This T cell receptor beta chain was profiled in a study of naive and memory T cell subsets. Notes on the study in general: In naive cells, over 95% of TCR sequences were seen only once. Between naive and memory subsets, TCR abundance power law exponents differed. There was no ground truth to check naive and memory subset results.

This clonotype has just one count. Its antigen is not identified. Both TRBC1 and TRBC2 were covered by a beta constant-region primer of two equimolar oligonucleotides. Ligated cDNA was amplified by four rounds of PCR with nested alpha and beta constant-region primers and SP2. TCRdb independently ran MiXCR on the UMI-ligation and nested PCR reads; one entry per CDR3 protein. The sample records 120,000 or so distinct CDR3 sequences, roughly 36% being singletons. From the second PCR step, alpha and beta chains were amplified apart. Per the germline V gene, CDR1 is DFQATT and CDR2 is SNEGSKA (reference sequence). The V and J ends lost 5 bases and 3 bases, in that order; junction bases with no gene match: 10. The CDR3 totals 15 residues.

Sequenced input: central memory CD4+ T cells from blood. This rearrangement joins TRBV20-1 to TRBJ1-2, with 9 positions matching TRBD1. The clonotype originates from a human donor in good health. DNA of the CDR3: TGCAGTGCTCTCCCCTGGACAGGGGCCTACTATGGCTACACCTTC. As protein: CSALPWTGAYYGYTF.